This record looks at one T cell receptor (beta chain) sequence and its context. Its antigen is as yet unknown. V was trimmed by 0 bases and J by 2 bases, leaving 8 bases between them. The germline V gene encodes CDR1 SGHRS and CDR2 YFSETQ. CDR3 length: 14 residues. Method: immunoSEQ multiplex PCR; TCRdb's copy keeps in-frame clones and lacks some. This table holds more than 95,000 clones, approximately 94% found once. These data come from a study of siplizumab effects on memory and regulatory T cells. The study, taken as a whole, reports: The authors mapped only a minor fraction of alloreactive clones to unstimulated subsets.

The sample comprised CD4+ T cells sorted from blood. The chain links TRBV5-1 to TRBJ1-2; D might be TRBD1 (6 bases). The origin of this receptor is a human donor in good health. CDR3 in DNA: TGCGCCAGCAGCTTGGCCAGGGGAAACTATGGCTACACCTTC. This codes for CASSLARGNYGYTF.